What follows describes a single TCR beta chain. These data belong to a study of T cell changes during pregnancy in multiple sclerosis. V lost 3 bases, J lost 1 base, and 8 bases stayed unmatched. The length of the CDR3 is 18 residues. Germline CDR1 SGHAT, CDR2 FQNNGV. Assay: immunoSEQ multiplex PCR; the TCRdb copy retains only in-frame clones and omits some. The data hold about 39,000 clones, with roughly 80% observed a single time. The origin of this receptor is a female donor with multiple sclerosis, enrolled in a pregnancy study. Specimen: CD4+ T cells from peripheral blood mononuclear cells, collected before pregnancy. V is TRBV11-2 and J is TRBJ2-4; 11 positions agree with TRBD2. This CDR3 is CASSFLSGGVWAKNIQYF. CDR3 DNA sequence: TGTGCCAGCAGCTTTCTTAGCGGGGGGGTCTGGGCCAAAAACATTCAGTACTTC. Complete variable domain (other parts from reference TRBV11-2 and TRBJ2-4): EAGVAQSPRYKIIEKRQSVAFWCNPISGHATLYWYQQILGQGPKLLIQFQNNGVVDDSQLPKDRFSAERLKGVDSTLKIQPAKLEDSAVYLCASSFLSGGVWAKNIQYFGAGTRLSVL.